Listed here are 17 T cell receptor beta chains from one sample, sequenced in a study of glioma-infiltrating T cells after dendritic cell vaccination. The data were produced by immunoSEQ multiplex PCR, yet TCRdb's version contains in-frame clones alone and is incomplete. The data show tens of thousands of clones, approximately 90% seen once. This sample comprised blood, obtained before dendritic cell vaccination. The receptors stem from a human donor with glioblastoma.

In its sample, this clone was seen a few times. The identical CDR3 is also encoded by other nucleotide sequences in the sample. The CDR3 DNA reads TGTGCCAGCAGTTACCGGCAGGGGTACGAGCAGTACTTC. The encoded protein is CASSYRQGYEQYF. This sequence joins TRBV6-5 and TRBJ2-7; D may be TRBD1 (6 bases). The germline V gene encodes CDR1 MNHEY and CDR2 SVGAGI. V gave up 2 bases and J gave up 4 bases, with 9 bases separating them. The CDR3 sequence is 13 residues long.

The chain joins TRBV5-1 to TRBJ2-1; 12 bases fit TRBD2. This CDR3 spans 15 amino acids. The V gene's germline CDR1 is SGHRS and CDR2 YFSETQ. The junction had 6 bases not matched to a gene; V was cut back by 5 bases and J by 6 bases. The CDR3: CASRLTSGGSNEQFF. The DNA of the CDR3 is TGCGCCAGCAGGTTGACTAGCGGGGGAAGCAATGAGCAGTTCTTC.

The chain is built from TRBV6-1 and TRBJ2-7, with D possibly being TRBD1 (6 bases). CDR1 and CDR2 from the germline V gene are MNHNS and SASEGT. Trimming left V 4 bases short and J 2 bases short, with 12 bases between. This CDR3 spans 14 amino acids. CDR3 loop: CASSVGGQTYEQYF. The CDR3 DNA reads TGTGCCAGCAGTGTGGGCGGACAGACCTACGAGCAGTACTTC.

The chain combines TRBV5-6 with TRBJ2-2; D call uncertain. The length of the CDR3 is 14 residues. V lost 4 bases and J lost 2, with 9 bases in between. Germline V gene data show CDR1 as SGHDT and CDR2 as YYEEEE. Here the CDR3 DNA reads TGTGCCAGCAGCGGGCCCCAAAACACCGGGGAGCTGTTTTTT. Translating gives CASSGPQNTGELFF.

The chain carries TRBV2 and TRBJ2-3; 8 nucleotides align to TRBD1. The CDR3 is 14 residues long. From germline, CDR1 is SNHLY and CDR2 FYNNEI. Losses at the gene ends were 6 bases for V and 4 bases for J; bases not matched to a gene: 6. The CDR3 sequence is CASSLDRGPDTQYF. CDR3 DNA: TGTGCCAGCAGCCTTGACAGGGGCCCAGATACGCAGTATTTT.

This clone was observed a single time. CDR3 region: CASSYPQGARTGELFF. In DNA, the CDR3 is TGTGCCAGCAGTTACCCGCAGGGGGCTAGGACCGGGGAGCTGTTTTTT. V usage is TRBV6-5 and J usage is TRBJ2-2; 8 positions match TRBD1. The CDR3 sequence is 16 residues long. V was pared by 2 bases and J by 5 bases, with 7 bases of the junction left unmatched. CDR1 is MNHEY, CDR2 SVGAGI, per germline.

The gene calls are TRBV19 and TRBJ2-7; TRBD2 is a possible D gene (5 bases). Deletions cut 3 bases from V and 4 bases from J, with 16 bases between. CDR3 length: 15 amino acids. In germline, CDR1 is LNHDA, CDR2 SQIVND (reference sequence). The CDR3 bases are TGTGCCAGTAGTATTGGCCAGCACCGAGGGTACGAGCAGTACTTC. It is translated as CASSIGQHRGYEQYF.

J is TRBJ2-3 and V is TRBV5-6, with 9 nucleotides matching TRBD2. This CDR3 is built from 17 residues. Per germline, CDR1 SGHDT and CDR2 YYEEEE. Trimming removed 5 bases from V and 0 bases from J; junction bases left unmatched: 10. The CDR3 DNA reads TGTGCCAGCAGTCGGCGGGGAGCGGGGGGTAGCACAGATACGCAGTATTTT. Its protein product is CASSRRGAGGSTDTQYF.

The V gene is TRBV11-3, the J gene TRBJ2-3; D remains ambiguous. V dropped 0 bases and J dropped 3 bases, with 4 bases sitting between them. The CDR3 has 13 amino acids. Looked up from germline, CDR1 is SGHNT and CDR2 is YENEEA. In DNA, the CDR3 is TGTGCCAGCAGCTTAGAACGGACAGATACGCAGTATTTT. This sequence encodes CASSLERTDTQYF. Supplemented by reference TRBV11-3 and TRBJ2-3, the full variable domain reads EAGVVQSPRYKIIEKKQPVAFWCNPISGHNTLYWYLQNLGQGPELLIRYENEEAVDDSQLPKDRFSAERLKGVDSTLKIQPAELGDSAVYLCASSLERTDTQYFGPGTRLTVL.

V usage is TRBV2 and J usage is TRBJ2-7; D not certain. CDR3 length: 14 amino acids. Looked up from germline, CDR1 is SNHLY and CDR2 is FYNNEI. The V end lost 3 bases, the J end lost 4 bases, and 13 bases lay between the germline ends. The CDR3 spells CASSDLSSMYEQYF. The CDR3, as DNA: TGTGCCAGCAGTGACCTTTCCAGTATGTACGAGCAGTACTTC.

A single count supports this clone. This sequence joins TRBV4-1 and TRBJ2-1; TRBD2 matches 7 bases. Germline-derived CDR1 and CDR2 are MGHRA and YSYEKL. V shed 1 base and J 0 bases; nucleotides not matched to a gene: 9. This CDR3 region has 18 residues. CDR3 DNA: TGCGCCAGCAGCCAAGGCGGGGGAGGTCCCCCCTCCTACAATGAGCAGTTCTTC. Protein: CASSQGGGGPPSYNEQFF.

V is TRBV6-1 and J is TRBJ2-5; 8 bases are a match to TRBD2. The CDR3 sequence is 17 residues long. The germline gives CDR1 MNHNS, CDR2 SASEGT. Unmatched junction bases numbered 20, after V lost 9 bases and J lost 5 bases. Written as DNA, the CDR3 is TGTGCCAGTAGCGAAGTGGGAGGACTAGCATTGGGGGAGACCCAGTACTTC. Translated: CASSEVGGLALGETQYF.

The rearrangement links TRBV6-1 to TRBJ2-7; D uncertain. The germline V gene has CDR1 MNHNS and CDR2 SASEGT. CDR3 size: 13 residues. V was shortened by 7 bases and J by 0 bases, with 10 bases between the two germline ends. The CDR3 loop is CASKSLDSYEQYF. The CDR3, as DNA: TGTGCCAGCAAAAGCCTAGACTCCTACGAGCAGTACTTC.

The chain combines TRBV5-4 with TRBJ1-4; possibly TRBD1 for D (6 bases). Germline V gene sequence: CDR1 SGHNT, CDR2 YYREEE (reference sequence). V shed 7 bases and J shed 3 bases, with 16 bases lying between them. CDR3 length equals 15 residues. The CDR3 DNA reads as TGTGCCAGCCGGAATACAGGGTCACCTAATGAAAAACTGTTTTTT. Translation gives CASRNTGSPNEKLFF.

The rearrangement links TRBV30 to TRBJ1-1; D gene ambiguous. V lost 1 base and J lost 1, with 7 bases in between. Germline V gene sequence: CDR1 GTSNPN, CDR2 SVGIG (reference sequence). The CDR3 has 13 residues. The CDR3 loop reads CAWSEYRNTEAFF. CDR3 DNA sequence: TGTGCCTGGAGTGAATACAGGAACACTGAAGCTTTCTTT.

Here the CDR3 reads CASSQGEQGRGYGYTF. CDR3 bases: TGCGCCAGCAGCCAAGGGGAGCAGGGGAGAGGCTATGGCTACACCTTC. J is TRBJ1-2 and V is TRBV4-1, with a possible D match to TRBD1 (6 bases). Germline V gene data show CDR1 as MGHRA and CDR2 as YSYEKL. Trimming left V 1 base short and J 4 bases short, with 16 bases between. CDR3 length: 16 amino acids.

This chain links TRBV7-2 with TRBJ2-2; D is uncertain. The CDR3 sequence is 14 residues long. Trimming cost V 5 bases and J 2 bases, with 9 bases left between them. CDR1 is SGHTA and CDR2 is FQGNSA in the germline V gene. CDR3 residues: CASSRLTNTGELFF. The CDR3, as DNA: TGTGCCAGCAGCCGTTTGACAAACACCGGGGAGCTGTTTTTT.